The 10 T cell receptor beta chains below were found in one sample sequenced in a study of vaccination and CD4 T cells after COVID-19. Regarding treatment: roughly 10-day PBMC culture with coronavirus spike peptide pools or control peptides (ViraFEST assay). Their antigens are not known. Sequencing of DNA taken from cultured CD4+ T cells relied on the Oncomine TCR Beta short-read assay. A single record per CDR3 protein comes from TCRdb applying MiXCR to the PCR reads. The profile shows roughly 14,000 distinct CDR3 sequences, 53% of them singletons. The input for sequencing was CD4+ T cells from blood, cultured in vitro, taken before SARS-CoV-2 vaccination. These receptor sequences come from a human donor who had recovered from COVID-19.

The rearrangement uses TRBV20-1 and TRBJ2-3; D is unclear. Germline-derived CDR1 and CDR2 are DFQATT and SNEGSKA (reference sequence). The CDR3 has 14 amino acids. Trimming cost V 0 bases and J 3 bases, with 10 bases left between them. The CDR3 protein is CSAREPSITDTQYF. The CDR3 DNA is TGCAGTGCTAGAGAGCCCTCGATTACAGATACGCAGTATTTT.

The CDR3 sequence: CASSPLRTGGGRTGELFF. CDR3 sequence (DNA): TGTGCCAGCAGTCCCCTACGGACAGGGGGCGGAAGAACCGGGGAGCTGTTTTTT. V gene TRBV12-3 or TRBV12-4 combines with J gene TRBJ2-2, with 11 bases lining up with TRBD1. J was trimmed by 5 bases and V by 5 bases; bases with no gene match: 13. The CDR3 extends over 18 amino acids.

The CDR3, as DNA: TGTGCCATTTTCGTGACAAGGATAATAGTTAGCAATCAGCCCCAGCATTTT. Translation gives CAIFVTRIIVSNQPQHF. V and J are TRBV25-1 and TRBJ1-5, with D hard to call. Trimming removed 10 bases at V and 0 bases at J, with 22 bases between. The germline gives CDR1 MGHDK, CDR2 SYGVNS. There are 17 residues in the CDR3. Based on the CDR3 plus reference TRBV25-1 and TRBJ1-5, the full variable domain is EADIYQTPRYLVIGTGKKITLECSQTMGHDKMYWYQQDPGMELHLIHYSYGVNSTEKGDLSSESTVSRIRTEHFPLTLESARPSHTSQYLCAIFVTRIIVSNQPQHFGDGTRLSIL.

This chain links TRBV6-5 with TRBJ2-7, with a tentative D call TRBD2 (6 bases). The germline gives CDR1 MNHEY, CDR2 SVGAGI. The V end lost 2 bases, the J end lost 1 base, and 12 bases lay between the germline ends. The CDR3 length is 15 residues. The CDR3 sequence is CASSYELAGSYEQYF. The CDR3 DNA reads as TGTGCCAGCAGTTACGAACTGGCGGGATCCTACGAGCAGTACTTC.

This chain links TRBV15 with TRBJ2-6, with TRBD1 as a possible D gene (5 bases). Germline V CDR1 and CDR2: LNHNV, YYDKDF (reference sequence). This CDR3 has 16 amino acids. V lost 1 base and J 0 bases, leaving 7 bases between the germline ends. CDR3: CATSRGGDSGANVLTF. The CDR3 DNA reads TGTGCCACCAGCAGAGGGGGCGACTCTGGGGCCAACGTCCTGACTTTC.

The rearrangement joins TRBV6-2 or TRBV6-3 to TRBJ2-4; 10 nucleotides align to TRBD2. CDR1 MNHEY and CDR2 SVGEGT come from the germline V gene. The CDR3 extends over 14 amino acids. The ends lost 6 bases at V and 7 bases at J; junction bases unmatched: 6. The CDR3, as DNA: TGTGCCAGCAGGGTAGCGGGAGGTATGAACATTCAGTACTTC. Protein product: CASRVAGGMNIQYF.

The genes are TRBV2 and TRBJ2-7, with TRBD2 matching 11 bases. Germline V gene lookup returns CDR1 SNHLY and CDR2 FYNNEI. This CDR3 contains 14 residues. Germline trimming cut 7 bases from V and 3 bases from J; bases unmatched to any gene: 5. CDR3: CASKLTSGNYEQYF. CDR3 DNA sequence: TGTGCCAGCAAATTGACTAGCGGGAACTACGAGCAGTACTTC.

This clonotype was observed a handful of times. This chain joins TRBV10-1 and TRBJ2-2; the D is unclear. Germline CDR1 and CDR2: WNHNN and SYGVQD (reference sequence). The CDR3 is made up of 13 amino acids. V lost 0 bases, J lost 5 bases, and 4 bases lay in between. The CDR3 sequence is CASSESGTGELFF. Written as DNA, the CDR3 is TGCGCCAGCAGTGAGTCTGGGACCGGGGAGCTGTTTTTT.

The chain combines TRBV10-3 with TRBJ2-1; 10 bases are shared with TRBD2. The V segment lost 0 bases and the J segment 16 bases; nucleotides outside the gene matches: 3. The CDR3 is 12 amino acids. CDR1 and CDR2 from the germline V gene are ENHRY and SYGVKD. CDR3 nucleotide sequence: TGTGCCATCAGTGAGTCAGGGACTAGCGACTTCTTC. This encodes CAISESGTSDFF.

V is TRBV7-9 and J is TRBJ2-1; weak D call: TRBD1 (6 bases). V was trimmed by 4 bases and J by 7 bases, leaving 8 bases between them. The CDR3 runs to 12 residues. Germline V gene lookup returns CDR1 SEHNR and CDR2 FQNEAQ (reference sequence). As DNA, the CDR3 is TGTGCCAGCAGCTCAGGGGTGAATGAGCAGTTCTTC. It is translated as CASSSGVNEQFF.